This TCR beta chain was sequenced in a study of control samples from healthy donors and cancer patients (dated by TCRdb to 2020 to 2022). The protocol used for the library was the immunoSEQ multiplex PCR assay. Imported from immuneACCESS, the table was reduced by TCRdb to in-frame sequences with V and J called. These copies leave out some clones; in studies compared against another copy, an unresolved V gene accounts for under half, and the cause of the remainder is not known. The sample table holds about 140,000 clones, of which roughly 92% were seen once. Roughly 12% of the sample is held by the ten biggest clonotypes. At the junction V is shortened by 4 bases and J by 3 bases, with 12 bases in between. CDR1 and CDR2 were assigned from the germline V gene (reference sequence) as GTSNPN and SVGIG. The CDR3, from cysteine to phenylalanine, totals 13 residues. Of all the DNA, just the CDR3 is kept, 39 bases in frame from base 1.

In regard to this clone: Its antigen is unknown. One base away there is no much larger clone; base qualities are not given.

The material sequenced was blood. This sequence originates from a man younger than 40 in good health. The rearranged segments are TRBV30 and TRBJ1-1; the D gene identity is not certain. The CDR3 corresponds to CAWTGTQDTEAFF. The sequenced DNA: TGTGCCTGGACTGGTACTCAGGACACTGAAGCTTTCTTT. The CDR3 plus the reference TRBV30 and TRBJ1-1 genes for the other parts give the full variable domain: SQTIHQWPATLVQPVGSPLSLECTVEGTSNPNLYWYRQAAGRGLQLLFYSVGIGQISSEVPQNLSASRPQDRQFILSSKKLLLSDSGFYLCAWTGTQDTEAFFGQGTRLTVV.